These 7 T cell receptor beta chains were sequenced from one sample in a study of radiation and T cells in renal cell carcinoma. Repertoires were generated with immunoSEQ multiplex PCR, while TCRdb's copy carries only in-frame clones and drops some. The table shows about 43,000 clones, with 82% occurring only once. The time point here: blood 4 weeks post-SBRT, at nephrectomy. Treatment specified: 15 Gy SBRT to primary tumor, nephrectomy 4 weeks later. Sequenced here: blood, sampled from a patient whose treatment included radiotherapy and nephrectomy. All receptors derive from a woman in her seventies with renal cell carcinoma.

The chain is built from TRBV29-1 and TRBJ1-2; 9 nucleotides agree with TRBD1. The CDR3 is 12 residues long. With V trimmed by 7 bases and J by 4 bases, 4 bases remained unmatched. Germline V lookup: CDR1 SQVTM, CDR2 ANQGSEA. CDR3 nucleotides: TGCAGCGACGACAGGGGGGGCTATGGCTACACCTTC. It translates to CSDDRGGYGYTF.

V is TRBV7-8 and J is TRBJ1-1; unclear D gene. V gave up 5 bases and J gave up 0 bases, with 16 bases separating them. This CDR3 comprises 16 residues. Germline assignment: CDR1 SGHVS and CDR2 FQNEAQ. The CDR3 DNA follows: TGTGCCAGCAGCCTCATAACCTCTTACATGAACACTGAAGCTTTCTTT. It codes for CASSLITSYMNTEAFF. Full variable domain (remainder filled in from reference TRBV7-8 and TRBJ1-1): GAGVSQSPRYKVAKRGQDVALRCDPISGHVSLFWYQQALGQGPEFLTYFQNEAQLDKSGLPSDRFFAERPEGSVSTLKIQRTQQEDSAVYLCASSLITSYMNTEAFFGQGTRLTVV.

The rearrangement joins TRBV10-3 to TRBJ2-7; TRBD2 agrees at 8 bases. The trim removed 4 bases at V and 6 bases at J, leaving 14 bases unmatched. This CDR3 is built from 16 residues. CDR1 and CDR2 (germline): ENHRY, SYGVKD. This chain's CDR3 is CAISGGGSGGRVEQYF. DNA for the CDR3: TGTGCCATCAGTGGGGGCGGGAGCGGGGGCCGGGTCGAGCAGTACTTC.

CDR3 bases: TGTGCCAGTCAAAATAGGGGGCGCGGGGGTACAGATACGCAGTATTTT. Residues: CASQNRGRGGTDTQYF. The gene calls are TRBV19 and TRBJ2-3; D possibly uses TRBD1 or TRBD2 (7 bases each). This CDR3 region has 16 residues. In germline, CDR1 is LNHDA, CDR2 SQIVND (reference sequence). Deletions cut 8 bases from V and 3 bases from J, with 21 bases between. The full variable domain, completed using reference TRBV19 and TRBJ2-3, is DGGITQSPKYLFRKEGQNVTLSCEQNLNHDAMYWYRQDPGQGLRLIYYSQIVNDFQKGDIAEGYSVSREKKESFPLTVTSAQKNPTAFYLCASQNRGRGGTDTQYFGPGTRLTVL.

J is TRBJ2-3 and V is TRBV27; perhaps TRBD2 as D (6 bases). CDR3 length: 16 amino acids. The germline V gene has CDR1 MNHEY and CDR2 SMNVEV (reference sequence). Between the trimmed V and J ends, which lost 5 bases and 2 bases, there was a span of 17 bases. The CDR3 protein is CASSQSAGPHTDTQYF. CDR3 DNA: TGTGCCAGCAGTCAGTCCGCGGGACCCCACACAGATACGCAGTATTTT.

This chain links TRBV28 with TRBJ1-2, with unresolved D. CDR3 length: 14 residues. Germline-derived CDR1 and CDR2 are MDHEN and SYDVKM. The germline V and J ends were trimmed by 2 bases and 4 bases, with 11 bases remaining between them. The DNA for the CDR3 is TGTGCCAGCAGTTTAAATAGCTTGTTCTATGGCTACACCTTC. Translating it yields CASSLNSLFYGYTF.

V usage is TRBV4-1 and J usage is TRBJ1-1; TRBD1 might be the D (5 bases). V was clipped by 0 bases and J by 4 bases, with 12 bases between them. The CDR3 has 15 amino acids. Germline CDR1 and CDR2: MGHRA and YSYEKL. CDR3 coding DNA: TGCGCCAGCAGCCAAGATTTTCAGGGAGGCACTGAAGCTTTCTTT. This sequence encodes CASSQDFQGGTEAFF.